One sample yielded the 3 T cell receptor beta chains listed below, sequenced in a study of blood T cell repertoires in COVID-19. The assay was immunoSEQ multiplex PCR, and TCRdb's table has in-frame clones only and misses some. The data show about 160,000 clones, 75% to 90% seen once. Material: peripheral blood. The receptors originated from a woman aged 80 or over with active or convalescent COVID-19.

This clone was observed a handful of times. The chain links TRBV7-9 to TRBJ1-2; no clear D gene. V shed 5 bases and J shed 7 bases, with 11 bases lying between them. Germline CDR1 is SEHNR and CDR2 is FQNEAQ (reference sequence). This CDR3 is 12 amino acids long. The CDR3 here is CASSPPEGGYTF. For the CDR3, the DNA is TGTGCCAGCAGCCCCCCAGAGGGTGGCTACACCTTC.

V gene TRBV6-5 combines with J gene TRBJ1-1; D possibly corresponds to TRBD1 (6 bases). Germline CDR1 is MNHEY and CDR2 is SVGAGI. This CDR3 is 14 amino acids long. Trimming cost V 6 bases and J 2 bases, with 13 bases left between them. For the CDR3, the DNA is TGTGCCAGCAGAGGTAGACAGGTTAACACTGAAGCTTTCTTT. The encoded protein is CASRGRQVNTEAFF.

V is TRBV3-1 (or the pseudogene TRBV3-2) and J is TRBJ2-5; D is undetermined. V shed 0 bases and J shed 4 bases, with 9 bases lying between them. This CDR3 has 14 residues. Germline V gene data show CDR1 as LGHDT and CDR2 as YNNKEL (reference sequence). The CDR3 reads CASSQELVRETQYF. CDR3 DNA sequence: TGTGCCAGCAGCCAAGAACTTGTGCGAGAGACCCAGTACTTC.